This note documents a single TCR beta chain sequence. Sequencing was performed with immunoSEQ multiplex PCR; in TCRdb, only in-frame clones are kept and a portion is missing. The sample yields approximately 180,000 clones, over 75% seen once. The CDR3 spans 15 residues. The V end was cut by 7 bases, the J end by 4 bases, with 19 bases between. Germline CDR1 and CDR2: LNHDA and SQIVND (reference sequence). The data derive from a study of blood T cell repertoires in COVID-19. Participant reports of clinical history set cohort assignment. The rearrangement uses TRBV19 and TRBJ1-2, with D possibly matching TRBD1 (6 bases). The sample taken for sequencing was PBMCs or T cells enriched from blood (not recorded which). This clonotype was sampled from a human donor with acute COVID-19. The donor label of this sample is uncertain. DNA for the CDR3: TGTGCCAGTACCCAGGGACACGGTCGGGGCTATGGCTACACCTTC. Encoded protein: CASTQGHGRGYGYTF.